Listed below are T cell receptor beta chains from one sample, sequenced in a study of early T cells in non-severe SARS-CoV-2 infection. TCRdb reprocessed the 5' RACE reads with MiXCR, giving one entry per CDR3 protein. The table lists around 23,000 distinct CDR3 sequences, about 5.1% of them singletons, with over 8.5% in the top ten. Sequencing input: whole blood. The receptors here all came from an adult who was a healthcare worker with PCR-confirmed SARS-CoV-2 infection or an uninfected control (not recorded which). Both conserved end residues are part of each CDR3. A D gene is named only where the DNA matches it firmly. Some rows mark clone size as missing; the rest say once, few, many or name a class of expanded clone.

D gene,clone size,V gene,J gene,CDR3 protein,CDR3 DNA
NA,NA,TRBV7-6,TRBJ2-1,CASSLADTEQFF,TGTGCCAGCAGCTTAGCAGACACTGAGCAGTTCTTC
TRBD2,many,TRBV29-1,TRBJ2-5,CSVEDWRSGLASETQYF,TGCAGCGTTGAAGATTGGCGTTCGGGACTAGCCTCAGAGACCCAGTACTTC
NA,NA,TRBV4-3,TRBJ2-7,CASSQATGRNEQYF,TGCGCCAGCAGCCAAGCTACAGGGCGGAACGAGCAGTACTTC
NA,few,TRBV21-1,TRBJ2-4,CASSKAAETKNIQYF,TGTGCCAGCAGCAAAGCCGCCGAGACCAAAAACATTCAGTACTTC
NA,many,TRBV6-2/TRBV6-3,TRBJ2-1,CASSPDSIRFQFF,TGTGCCAGCAGCCCGGACTCGATCCGATTTCAGTTCTTC
NA,NA,TRBV29-1,TRBJ1-1,CSVDSMSGLAFF,TGCAGCGTTGATAGCATGTCGGGGCTCGCTTTCTTT
NA,many,TRBV3-1,TRBJ1-6,CASTPGDNSPLHF,TGTGCCAGCACCCCTGGGGATAATTCACCCCTCCACTTT
NA,few,TRBV25-1,TRBJ2-7,CASTSRGSGYEQYF,TGTGCCAGCACGTCTCGTGGTAGCGGCTACGAGCAGTACTTC
NA,many,TRBV12-3/TRBV12-4,TRBJ2-1,CASSRGSREQFF,TGTGCCAGCAGCCGCGGGTCCCGGGAGCAGTTCTTC
NA,many,TRBV29-1,TRBJ2-6,CSVGDSSGANVLTF,TGCAGCGTTGGAGACAGCTCTGGGGCCAACGTCCTGACTTTC